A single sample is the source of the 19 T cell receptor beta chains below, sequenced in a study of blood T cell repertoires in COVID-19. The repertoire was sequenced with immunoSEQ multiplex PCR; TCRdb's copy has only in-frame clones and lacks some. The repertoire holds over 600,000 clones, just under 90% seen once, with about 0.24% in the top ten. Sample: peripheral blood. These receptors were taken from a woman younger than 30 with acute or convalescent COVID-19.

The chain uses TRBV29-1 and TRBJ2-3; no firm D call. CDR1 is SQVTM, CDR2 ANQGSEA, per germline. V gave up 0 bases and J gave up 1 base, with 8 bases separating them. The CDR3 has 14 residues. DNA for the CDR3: TGCAGCGTTGAAGATCTCCGGGGCACAGATACGCAGTATTTT. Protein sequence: CSVEDLRGTDTQYF.

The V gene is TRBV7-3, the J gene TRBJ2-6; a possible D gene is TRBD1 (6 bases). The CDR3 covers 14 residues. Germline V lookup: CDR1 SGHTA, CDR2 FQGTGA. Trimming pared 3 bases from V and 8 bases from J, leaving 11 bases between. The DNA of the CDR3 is TGTGCCAGCAGCTTTAGGCAGGGGACCAACGTCCTGACTTTC. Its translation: CASSFRQGTNVLTF.

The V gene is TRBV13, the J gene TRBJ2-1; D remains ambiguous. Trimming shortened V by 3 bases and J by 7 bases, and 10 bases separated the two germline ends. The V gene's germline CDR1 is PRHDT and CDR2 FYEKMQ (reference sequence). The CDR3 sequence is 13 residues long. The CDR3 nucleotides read TGTGCCAGCAGCTTTCGCGATTGGAATGAGCAGTTCTTC. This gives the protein CASSFRDWNEQFF. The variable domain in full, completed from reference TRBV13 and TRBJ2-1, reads AAGVIQSPRHLIKEKRETATLKCYPIPRHDTVYWYQQGPGQDPQFLISFYEKMQSDKGSIPDRFSAQQFSDYHSELNMSSLELGDSALYFCASSFRDWNEQFFGPGTRLTVL.

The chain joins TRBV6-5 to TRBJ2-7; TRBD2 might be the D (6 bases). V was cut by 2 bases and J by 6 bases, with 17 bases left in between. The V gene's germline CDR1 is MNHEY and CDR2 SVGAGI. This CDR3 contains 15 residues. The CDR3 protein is CASSYLGGDTSEQYF. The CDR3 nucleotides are TGTGCCAGCAGTTACCTCGGCGGGGATACCTCCGAGCAGTACTTC.

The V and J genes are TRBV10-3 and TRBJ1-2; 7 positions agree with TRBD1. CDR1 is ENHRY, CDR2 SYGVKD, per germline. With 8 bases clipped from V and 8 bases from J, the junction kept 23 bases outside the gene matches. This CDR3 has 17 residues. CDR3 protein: CAIGVTKIKQGLEGYTF. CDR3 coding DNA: TGTGCCATCGGTGTAACGAAGATCAAACAGGGGTTGGAGGGCTACACCTTC.

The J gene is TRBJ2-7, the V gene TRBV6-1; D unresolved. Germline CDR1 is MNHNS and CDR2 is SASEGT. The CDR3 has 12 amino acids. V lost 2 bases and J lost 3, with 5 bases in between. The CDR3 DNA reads TGTGCCAGCAGTGAAATCTTCTACGAGCAGTACTTC. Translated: CASSEIFYEQYF.

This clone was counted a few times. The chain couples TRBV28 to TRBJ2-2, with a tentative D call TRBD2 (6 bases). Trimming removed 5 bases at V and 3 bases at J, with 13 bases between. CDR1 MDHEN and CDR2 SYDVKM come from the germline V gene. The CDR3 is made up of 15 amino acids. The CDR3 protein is CASSMSGEHTGELFF. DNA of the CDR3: TGTGCCAGCAGTATGTCGGGGGAGCACACCGGGGAGCTGTTTTTT.

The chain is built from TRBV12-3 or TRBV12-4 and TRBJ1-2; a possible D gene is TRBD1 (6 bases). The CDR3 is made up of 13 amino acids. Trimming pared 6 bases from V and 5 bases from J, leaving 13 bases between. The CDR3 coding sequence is TGTGCCAGCAGCCCCCAGAGGGGGTATGGCTACACCTTC. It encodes CASSPQRGYGYTF.

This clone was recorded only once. Here the CDR3 reads CAISGGGQGLQETQYF. The CDR3 coding sequence is TGTGCCATCAGTGGGGGGGGACAGGGGCTACAAGAGACCCAGTACTTC. The chain uses TRBV10-3 and TRBJ2-5; 10 bases are shared with TRBD1. Losses at the gene ends were 4 bases for V and 2 bases for J; bases not matched to a gene: 7. Germline CDR1 is ENHRY and CDR2 is SYGVKD. The CDR3 is 16 amino acids.

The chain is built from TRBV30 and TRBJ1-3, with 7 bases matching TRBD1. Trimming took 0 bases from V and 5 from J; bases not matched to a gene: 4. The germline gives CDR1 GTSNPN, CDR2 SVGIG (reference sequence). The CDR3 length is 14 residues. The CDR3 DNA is TGTGCCTGGAGTGTCTTGACAGGGAGAAACACCATATATTTT. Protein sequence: CAWSVLTGRNTIYF.

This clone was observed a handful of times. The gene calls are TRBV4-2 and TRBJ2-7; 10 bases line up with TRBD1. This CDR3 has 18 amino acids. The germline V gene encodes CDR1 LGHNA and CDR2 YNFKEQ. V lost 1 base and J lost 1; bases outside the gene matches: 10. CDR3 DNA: TGTGCCAGCAGCCAAGGGACAGGGGGAGATTTAAGGTCCTACGAGCAGTACTTC. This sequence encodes CASSQGTGGDLRSYEQYF.

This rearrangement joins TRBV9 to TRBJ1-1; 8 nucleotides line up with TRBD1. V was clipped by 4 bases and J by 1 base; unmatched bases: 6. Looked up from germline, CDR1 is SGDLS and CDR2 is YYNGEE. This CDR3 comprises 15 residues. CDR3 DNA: TGTGCCAGCAGCAGTGACAGGGGACGGAACACTGAAGCTTTCTTT. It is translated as CASSSDRGRNTEAFF. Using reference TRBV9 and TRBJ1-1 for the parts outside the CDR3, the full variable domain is DSGVTQTPKHLITATGQRVTLRCSPRSGDLSVYWYQQSLDQGLQFLIQYYNGEERAKGNILERFSAQQFPDLHSELNLSSLELGDSALYFCASSSDRGRNTEAFFGQGTRLTVV.

The CDR3 loop reads CASSWWASGEPKRETQYF. CDR3 nucleotides: TGTGCCAGCAGTTGGTGGGCTAGCGGGGAGCCTAAGAGAGAGACCCAGTACTTC. The rearrangement joins TRBV27 to TRBJ2-5, with TRBD2 identical over 9 bases. CDR1 is MNHEY, CDR2 SMNVEV, per germline (reference sequence). CDR3 size: 18 residues. With 4 bases clipped from V and 4 bases from J, the junction kept 16 bases outside the gene matches.

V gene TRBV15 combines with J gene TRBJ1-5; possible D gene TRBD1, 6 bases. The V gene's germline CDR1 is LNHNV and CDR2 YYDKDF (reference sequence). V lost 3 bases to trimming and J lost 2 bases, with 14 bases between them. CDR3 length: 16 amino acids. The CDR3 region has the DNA TGTGCCACCAGCAGGGAAGGGGGTACAGGCAATCAGCCCCAGCATTTT. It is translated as CATSREGGTGNQPQHF.

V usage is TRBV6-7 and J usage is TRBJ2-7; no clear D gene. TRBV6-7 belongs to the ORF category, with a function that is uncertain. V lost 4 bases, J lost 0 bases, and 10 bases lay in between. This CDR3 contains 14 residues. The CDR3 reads CASSWQRCSYEQYF. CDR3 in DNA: TGTGCCAGCAGTTGGCAGCGTTGCTCCTACGAGCAGTACTTC.

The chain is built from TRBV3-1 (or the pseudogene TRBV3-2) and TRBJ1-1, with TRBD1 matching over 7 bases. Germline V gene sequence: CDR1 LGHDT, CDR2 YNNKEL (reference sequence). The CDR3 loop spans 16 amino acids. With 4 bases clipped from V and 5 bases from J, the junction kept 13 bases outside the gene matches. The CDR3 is CASSLGGWTSETEAFF. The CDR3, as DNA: TGTGCCAGCAGCCTAGGGGGCTGGACATCGGAAACTGAAGCTTTCTTT.

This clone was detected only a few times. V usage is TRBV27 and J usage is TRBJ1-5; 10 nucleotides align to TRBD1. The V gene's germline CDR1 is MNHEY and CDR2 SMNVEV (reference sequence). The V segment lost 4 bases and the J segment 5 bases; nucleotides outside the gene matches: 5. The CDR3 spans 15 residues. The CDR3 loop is CASSSLDRGHQPQHF. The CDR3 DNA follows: TGTGCCAGCAGTTCCCTAGACAGGGGGCATCAGCCCCAGCATTTT.

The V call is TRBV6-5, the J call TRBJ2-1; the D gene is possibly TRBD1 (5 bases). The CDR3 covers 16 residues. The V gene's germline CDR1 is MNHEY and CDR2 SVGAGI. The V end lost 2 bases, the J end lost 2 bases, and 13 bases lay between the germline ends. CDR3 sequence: CASSYTDSRPYNEQFF. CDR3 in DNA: TGTGCCAGCAGTTACACCGACAGCCGACCCTACAATGAGCAGTTCTTC.

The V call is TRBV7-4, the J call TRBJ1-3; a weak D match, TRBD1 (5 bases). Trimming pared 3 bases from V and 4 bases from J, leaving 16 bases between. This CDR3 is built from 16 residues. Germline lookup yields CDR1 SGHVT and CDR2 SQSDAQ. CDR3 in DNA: TGTGCCAGCAGCTTTTGGACACCCTCGGAAGGAAACACCATATATTTT. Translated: CASSFWTPSEGNTIYF.